The present T cell receptor beta chain was sequenced within a study of regulatory T cells. This clone has only one observation. Its antigen is not known. Primers: 52 TRBV forward and 13 TRBJ reverse. The method was immunoSEQ multiplex PCR; TCRdb's version includes in-frame clones alone and lacks a portion of them. The sample includes some 31,000 clones, about 93% of them seen just once. V was cut by 1 base and J by 9 bases, with 14 bases left in between. Germline-derived CDR1 and CDR2 are SGHRS and YFSETQ. This CDR3 comprises 14 residues. Every patient with CD3G deficiency had evidence of autoimmunity. Patients aged 2 to 39 years had fewer naive T cells. Sorting split CD4+ cells into CD25-high CD127-low Tregs and CD25-low CD127-high conventional T cells. Whole-study results and caveats: In CD3G-deficient patients, conventional CD4+ T cells were enriched for hydrophobic CDR3 residues at positions 6 and 7. Patient repertoires had restricted TRB V-J pairs and skewed V and J usage, most in Tregs.

This clonotype originated in a child between 2 and 9 years old with CD3G deficiency. The sequencing input was conventional CD4+ T cells sorted from blood. The V call is TRBV5-1, the J call TRBJ2-1; D is unresolved. The chain's CDR3 is CASSLSNPSLEQFF. The CDR3 DNA is TGCGCCAGCAGCTTGTCGAACCCCTCTCTTGAGCAGTTCTTC.